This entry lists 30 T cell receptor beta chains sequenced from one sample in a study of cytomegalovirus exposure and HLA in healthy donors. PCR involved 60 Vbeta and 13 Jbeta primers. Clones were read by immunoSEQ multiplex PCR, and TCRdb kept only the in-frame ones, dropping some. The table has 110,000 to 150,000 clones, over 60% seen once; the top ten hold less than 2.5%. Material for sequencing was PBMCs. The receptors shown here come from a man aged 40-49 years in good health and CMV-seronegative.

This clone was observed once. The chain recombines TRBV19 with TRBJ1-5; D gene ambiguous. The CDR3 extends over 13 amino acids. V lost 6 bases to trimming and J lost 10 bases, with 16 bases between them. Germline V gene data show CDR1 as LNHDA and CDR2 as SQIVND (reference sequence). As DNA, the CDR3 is TGTGCCAGTAGGGTCCGGGGAGAGGGACCCCAGCATTTT. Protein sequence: CASRVRGEGPQHF.

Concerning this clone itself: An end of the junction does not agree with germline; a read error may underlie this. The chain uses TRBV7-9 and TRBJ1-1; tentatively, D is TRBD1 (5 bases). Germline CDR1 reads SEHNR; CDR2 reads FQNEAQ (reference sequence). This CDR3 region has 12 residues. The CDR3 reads CSSSRGGTEAFF. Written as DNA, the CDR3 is TGTTCCAGCAGCCGCGGGGGCACTGAAGCTTTCTTT.

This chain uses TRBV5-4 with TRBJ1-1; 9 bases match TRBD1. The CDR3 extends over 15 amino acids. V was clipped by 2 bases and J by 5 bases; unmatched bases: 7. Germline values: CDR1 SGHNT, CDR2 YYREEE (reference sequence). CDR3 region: CASSFGTGCATEAFF. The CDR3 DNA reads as TGTGCCAGCAGCTTCGGGACAGGGTGCGCGACTGAAGCTTTCTTT.

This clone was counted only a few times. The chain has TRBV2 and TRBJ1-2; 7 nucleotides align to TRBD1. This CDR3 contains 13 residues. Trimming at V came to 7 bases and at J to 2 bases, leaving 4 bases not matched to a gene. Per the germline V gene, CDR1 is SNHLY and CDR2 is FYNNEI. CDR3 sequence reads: CASTMGQNYGYTF. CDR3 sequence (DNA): TGTGCCAGCACCATGGGACAGAACTATGGCTACACCTTC.

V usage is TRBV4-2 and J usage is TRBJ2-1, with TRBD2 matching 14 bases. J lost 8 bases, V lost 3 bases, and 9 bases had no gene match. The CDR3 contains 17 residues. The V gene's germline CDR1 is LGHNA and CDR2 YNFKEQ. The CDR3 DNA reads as TGTGCCAGCAGCCAGGGCCGACTAGCGGGGGGGCCGCATGAGCAGTTCTTC. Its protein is CASSQGRLAGGPHEQFF.

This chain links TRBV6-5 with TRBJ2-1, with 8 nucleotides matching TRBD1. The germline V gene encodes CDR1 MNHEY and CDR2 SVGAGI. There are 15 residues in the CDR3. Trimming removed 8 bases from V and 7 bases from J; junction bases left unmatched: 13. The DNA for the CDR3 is TGTGCCAGCCTTAAGGGGCAGGGGGCGGGGAATGAGCAGTTCTTC. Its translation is CASLKGQGAGNEQFF.

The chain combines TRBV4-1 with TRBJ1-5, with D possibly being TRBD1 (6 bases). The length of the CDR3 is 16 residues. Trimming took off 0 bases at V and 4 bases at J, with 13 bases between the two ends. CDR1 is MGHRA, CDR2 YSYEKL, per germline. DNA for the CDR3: TGCGCCAGCAGCCAAGATAGGCAGGGGCGTAATCAGCCCCAGCATTTT. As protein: CASSQDRQGRNQPQHF.

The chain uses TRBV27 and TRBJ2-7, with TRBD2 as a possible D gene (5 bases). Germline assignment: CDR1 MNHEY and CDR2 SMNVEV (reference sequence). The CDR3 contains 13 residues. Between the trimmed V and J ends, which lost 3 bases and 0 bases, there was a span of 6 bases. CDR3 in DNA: TGTGCCAGCAGTTTGAGCGGCTCCTACGAGCAGTACTTC. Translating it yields CASSLSGSYEQYF.

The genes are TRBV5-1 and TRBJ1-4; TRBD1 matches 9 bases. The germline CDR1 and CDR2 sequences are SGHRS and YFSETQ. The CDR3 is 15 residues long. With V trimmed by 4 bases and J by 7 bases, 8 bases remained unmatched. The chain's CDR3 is CASSPQGARGEKLFF. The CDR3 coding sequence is TGCGCCAGCAGCCCACAGGGGGCGCGGGGTGAAAAACTGTTTTTT.

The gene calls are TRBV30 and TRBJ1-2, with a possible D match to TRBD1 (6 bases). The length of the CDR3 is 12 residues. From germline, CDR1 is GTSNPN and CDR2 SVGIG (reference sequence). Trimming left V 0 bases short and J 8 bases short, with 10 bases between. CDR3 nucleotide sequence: TGTGCCTGGAGTGTAGGACAGAACGGCTACACCTTC. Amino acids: CAWSVGQNGYTF.

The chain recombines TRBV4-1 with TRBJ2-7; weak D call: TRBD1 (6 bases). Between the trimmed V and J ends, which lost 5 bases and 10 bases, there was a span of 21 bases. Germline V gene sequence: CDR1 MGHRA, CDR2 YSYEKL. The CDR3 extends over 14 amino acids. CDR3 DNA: TGCGCCAGCAGCGGCCACGACAGGCCAAGGGCTCAGTACTTC. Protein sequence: CASSGHDRPRAQYF.

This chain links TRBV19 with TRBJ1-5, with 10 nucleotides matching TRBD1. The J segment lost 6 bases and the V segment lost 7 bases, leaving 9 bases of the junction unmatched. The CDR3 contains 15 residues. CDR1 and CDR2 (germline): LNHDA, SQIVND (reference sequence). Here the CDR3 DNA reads TGTGCCAGTAACCGGGACAGGGGATGGGGTCAGCCCCAGCATTTT. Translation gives CASNRDRGWGQPQHF.

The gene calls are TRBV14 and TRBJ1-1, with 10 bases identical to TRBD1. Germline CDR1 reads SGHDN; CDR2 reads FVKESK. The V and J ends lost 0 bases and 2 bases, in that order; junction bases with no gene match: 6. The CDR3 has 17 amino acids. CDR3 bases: TGTGCCAGCAGCCAAGATATGCGGGACAGGGGCAACACTGAAGCTTTCTTT. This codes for CASSQDMRDRGNTEAFF.

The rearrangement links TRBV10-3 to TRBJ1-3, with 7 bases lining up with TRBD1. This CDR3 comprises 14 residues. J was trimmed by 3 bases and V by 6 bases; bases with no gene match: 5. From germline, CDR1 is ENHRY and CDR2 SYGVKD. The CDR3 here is CAISEQGFGNTIYF. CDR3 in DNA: TGTGCCATCAGCGAACAGGGGTTTGGAAACACCATATATTTT.

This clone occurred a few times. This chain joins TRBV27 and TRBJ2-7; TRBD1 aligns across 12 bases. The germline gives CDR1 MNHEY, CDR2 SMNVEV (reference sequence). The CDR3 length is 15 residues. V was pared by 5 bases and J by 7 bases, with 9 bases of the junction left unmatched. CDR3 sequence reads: CASSPHPGQGAEQYF. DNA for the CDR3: TGTGCCAGCAGTCCACACCCGGGACAGGGGGCGGAGCAGTACTTC.

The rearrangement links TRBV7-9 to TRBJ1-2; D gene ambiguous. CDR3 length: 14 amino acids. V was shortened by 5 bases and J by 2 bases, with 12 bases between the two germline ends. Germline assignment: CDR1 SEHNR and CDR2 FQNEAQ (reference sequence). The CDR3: CASSRLAQNYGYTF. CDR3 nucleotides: TGTGCCAGCAGCCGACTTGCCCAGAACTATGGCTACACCTTC.

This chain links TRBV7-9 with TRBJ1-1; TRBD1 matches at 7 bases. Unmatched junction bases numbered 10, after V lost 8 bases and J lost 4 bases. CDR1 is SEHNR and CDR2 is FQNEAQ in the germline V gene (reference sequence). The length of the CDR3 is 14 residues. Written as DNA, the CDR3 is TGTGCCAGCGTACCGACAGGGCCGAGCACTGAAGCTTTCTTT. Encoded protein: CASVPTGPSTEAFF.

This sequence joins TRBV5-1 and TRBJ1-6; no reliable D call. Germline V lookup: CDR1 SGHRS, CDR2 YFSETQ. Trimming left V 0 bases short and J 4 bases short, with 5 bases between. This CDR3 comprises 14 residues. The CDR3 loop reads CASSLGEYNSPLHF. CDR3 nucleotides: TGCGCCAGCAGCTTGGGGGAGTATAATTCACCCCTCCACTTT.

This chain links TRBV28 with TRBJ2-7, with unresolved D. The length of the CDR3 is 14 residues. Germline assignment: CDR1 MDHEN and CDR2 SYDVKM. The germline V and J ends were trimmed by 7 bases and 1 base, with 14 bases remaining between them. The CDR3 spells CASTVRRVSYEQYF. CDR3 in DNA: TGTGCCAGCACCGTCCGAAGAGTTTCCTACGAGCAGTACTTC.

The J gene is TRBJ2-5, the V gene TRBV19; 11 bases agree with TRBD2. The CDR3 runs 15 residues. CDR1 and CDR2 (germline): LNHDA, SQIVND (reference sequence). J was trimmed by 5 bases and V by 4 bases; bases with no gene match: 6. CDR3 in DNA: TGTGCCAGTAGTACGGCGACTAGCGGGGTTGAGACCCAGTACTTC. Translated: CASSTATSGVETQYF.

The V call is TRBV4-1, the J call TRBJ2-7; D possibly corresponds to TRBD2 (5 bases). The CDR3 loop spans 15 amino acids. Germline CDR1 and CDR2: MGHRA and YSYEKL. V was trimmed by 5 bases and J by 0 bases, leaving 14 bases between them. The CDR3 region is CASSETGFSSYEQYF. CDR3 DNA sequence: TGCGCCAGCAGCGAGACGGGGTTTAGCTCCTACGAGCAGTACTTC.

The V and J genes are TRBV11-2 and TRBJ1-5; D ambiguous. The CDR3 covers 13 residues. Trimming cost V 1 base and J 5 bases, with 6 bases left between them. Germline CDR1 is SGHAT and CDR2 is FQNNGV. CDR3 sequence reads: CASSLVSYQPQHF. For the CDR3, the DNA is TGTGCCAGCAGCTTAGTCTCTTATCAGCCCCAGCATTTT.

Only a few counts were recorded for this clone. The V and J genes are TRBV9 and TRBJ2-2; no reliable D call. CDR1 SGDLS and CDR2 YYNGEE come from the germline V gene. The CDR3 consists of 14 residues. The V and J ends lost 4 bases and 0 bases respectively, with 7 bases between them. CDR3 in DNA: TGTGCCAGCAGCCCCCGGTCGAACACCGGGGAGCTGTTTTTT. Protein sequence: CASSPRSNTGELFF.

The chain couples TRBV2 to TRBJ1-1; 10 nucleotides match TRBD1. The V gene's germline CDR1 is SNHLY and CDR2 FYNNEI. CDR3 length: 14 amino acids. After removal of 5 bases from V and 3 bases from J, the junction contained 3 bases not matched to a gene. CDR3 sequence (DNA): TGTGCCAGCAGTAGGGACAGGGGAGACACTGAAGCTTTCTTT. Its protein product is CASSRDRGDTEAFF.

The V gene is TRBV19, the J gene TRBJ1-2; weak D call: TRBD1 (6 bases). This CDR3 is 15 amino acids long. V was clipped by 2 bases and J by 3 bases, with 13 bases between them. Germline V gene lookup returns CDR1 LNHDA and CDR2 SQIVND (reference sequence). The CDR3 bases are TGTGCCAGTAGTATAATGCCAGGGGAAGACTATGGCTACACCTTC. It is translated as CASSIMPGEDYGYTF. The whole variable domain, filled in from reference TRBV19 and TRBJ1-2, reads DGGITQSPKYLFRKEGQNVTLSCEQNLNHDAMYWYRQDPGQGLRLIYYSQIVNDFQKGDIAEGYSVSREKKESFPLTVTSAQKNPTAFYLCASSIMPGEDYGYTFGSGTRLTVV.

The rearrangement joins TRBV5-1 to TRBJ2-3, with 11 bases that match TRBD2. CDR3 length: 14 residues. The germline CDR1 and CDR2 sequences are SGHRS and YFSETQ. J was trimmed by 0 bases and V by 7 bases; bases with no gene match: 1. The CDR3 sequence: CASRLAGSTDTQYF. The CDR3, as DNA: TGCGCCAGCCGACTAGCGGGAAGCACAGATACGCAGTATTTT.

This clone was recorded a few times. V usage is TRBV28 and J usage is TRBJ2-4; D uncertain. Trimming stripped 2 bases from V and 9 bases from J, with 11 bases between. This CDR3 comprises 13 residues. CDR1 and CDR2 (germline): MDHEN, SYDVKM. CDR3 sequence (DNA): TGTGCCAGCAGTTTAATGTTTGCAGGCATTCAGTACTTC. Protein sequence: CASSLMFAGIQYF.

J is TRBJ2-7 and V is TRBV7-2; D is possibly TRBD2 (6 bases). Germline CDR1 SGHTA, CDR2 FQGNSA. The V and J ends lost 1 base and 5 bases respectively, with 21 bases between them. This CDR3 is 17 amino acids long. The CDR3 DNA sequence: TGTGCCAGCAGCTTAGATTCGATAAGCGGGCCTAGCGACGAGCAGTACTTC. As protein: CASSLDSISGPSDEQYF. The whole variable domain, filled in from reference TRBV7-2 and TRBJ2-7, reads GAGVSQSPSNKVTEKGKDVELRCDPISGHTALYWYRQSLGQGLEFLIYFQGNSAPDKSGLPSDRFSAERTGGSVSTLTIQRTQQEDSAVYLCASSLDSISGPSDEQYFGPGTRLTVT.

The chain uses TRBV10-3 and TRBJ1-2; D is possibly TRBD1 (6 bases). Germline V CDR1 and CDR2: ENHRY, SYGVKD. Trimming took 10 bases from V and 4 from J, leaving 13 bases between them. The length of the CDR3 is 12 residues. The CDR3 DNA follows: TGTGCCACCCGGACAGATAGCTATGGCTACACCTTC. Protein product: CATRTDSYGYTF.

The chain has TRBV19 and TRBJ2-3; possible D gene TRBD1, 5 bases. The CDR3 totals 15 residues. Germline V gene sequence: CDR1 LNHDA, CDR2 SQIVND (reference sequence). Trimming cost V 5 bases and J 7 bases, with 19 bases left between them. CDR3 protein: CASSPRQGYKYTQYF. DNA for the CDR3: TGTGCCAGTAGTCCCCGCCAGGGTTACAAATATACGCAGTATTTT. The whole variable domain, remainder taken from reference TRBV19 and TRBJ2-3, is DGGITQSPKYLFRKEGQNVTLSCEQNLNHDAMYWYRQDPGQGLRLIYYSQIVNDFQKGDIAEGYSVSREKKESFPLTVTSAQKNPTAFYLCASSPRQGYKYTQYFGPGTRLTVL.